Listed below are T cell receptor beta chains from one sample, sequenced in a study of PD-1 blockade in classical Hodgkin lymphoma. TCRdb's copy holds only in-frame clones and misses some; the assay was immunoSEQ multiplex PCR. Seen here are 30,000 to 40,000 clones, approximately 90% observed once, and the top ten hold approximately 0.22%. The sample comprised CD4+ T cells from blood. These receptor sequences come from a human donor with classical Hodgkin lymphoma. CDR3s include the opening cysteine and the closing phenylalanine or tryptophan. Each record gives: clone size, D gene, J gene, V gene, CDR3 DNA, CDR3 protein. A D gene is named only where the DNA matches it firmly. Part of the rows lack a size; the others show once, few, many or a class for expanded clones.

clone size: NA
D gene: NA
J gene: TRBJ1-1
V gene: TRBV7-2
CDR3 DNA: TGTGCCAGCAGCTTAGGGCGGTTGAACACTGAAGCTTTCTTT
CDR3 protein: CASSLGRLNTEAFF

clone size: NA
D gene: NA
J gene: TRBJ1-5
V gene: TRBV7-9
CDR3 DNA: TGTGCCAGCAGCTTAGGTTCTGGGGGGCGTGAGGGCGCCCAGCCCCAGCATTTT
CDR3 protein: CASSLGSGGREGAQPQHF

clone size: NA
D gene: NA
J gene: TRBJ1-3
V gene: TRBV7-2
CDR3 DNA: TGTGCCAGCAGCTTGCTAGGAGGCTCTGGAAACACCATATATTTT
CDR3 protein: CASSLLGGSGNTIYF

clone size: NA
D gene: NA
J gene: TRBJ2-7
V gene: TRBV28
CDR3 DNA: TGTGCCAGCAGTTCCTTAAAGGGGTCCATCTACGAGCAGTACTTC
CDR3 protein: CASSSLKGSIYEQYF

clone size: NA
D gene: TRBD2
J gene: TRBJ2-3
V gene: TRBV18
CDR3 DNA: TGTGCCAGCCAGGGACTAGCGGTCCGTGGCGCAGATACGCAGTATTTT
CDR3 protein: CASQGLAVRGADTQYF

clone size: NA
D gene: TRBD1
J gene: TRBJ2-5
V gene: TRBV4-1
CDR3 DNA: TGCGCCAGCAGCCAAGATGGGACAGGGGAGGAGACCCAGTACTTC
CDR3 protein: CASSQDGTGEETQYF

clone size: NA
D gene: TRBD2
J gene: TRBJ2-3
V gene: TRBV7-6
CDR3 DNA: TGTGCCAGCAGCGCATATCTAGCGGGGGGATTAGATACGCAGTATTTT
CDR3 protein: CASSAYLAGGLDTQYF

clone size: NA
D gene: NA
J gene: TRBJ1-5
V gene: TRBV5-1
CDR3 DNA: TGCGCCAGCAGCTTAACCGGGGGCCCAAATCAGCCCCAGCATTTT
CDR3 protein: CASSLTGGPNQPQHF

clone size: NA
D gene: TRBD1
J gene: TRBJ1-2
V gene: TRBV2
CDR3 DNA: TGTGCCAGCAGGACACAGGGGCTTCGGATCTATGGCTACACCTTC
CDR3 protein: CASRTQGLRIYGYTF

clone size: NA
D gene: NA
J gene: TRBJ2-7
V gene: TRBV6-5
CDR3 DNA: TGTGCCAGCCAAAGGTCGGGCCACGAGCAGTACTTC
CDR3 protein: CASQRSGHEQYF

clone size: NA
D gene: TRBD2
J gene: TRBJ2-7
V gene: TRBV7-6
CDR3 DNA: TGTGCCAGCAGCCCGGGGGGAGGAGGGGAGCAGTACTTC
CDR3 protein: CASSPGGGGEQYF

clone size: few
D gene: NA
J gene: TRBJ1-2
V gene: TRBV2
CDR3 DNA: TGTGCCAGCAGTGAAACTGGGAACCTCTATGGCTACACCTTC
CDR3 protein: CASSETGNLYGYTF

clone size: once
D gene: NA
J gene: TRBJ2-4
V gene: TRBV10-2
CDR3 DNA: TGCGCCAGCAGTAAAGGGGTTAGCAAAAACATTCAGTACTTC
CDR3 protein: CASSKGVSKNIQYF

clone size: NA
D gene: TRBD1
J gene: TRBJ1-2
V gene: TRBV6-1
CDR3 DNA: TGTGCCAGCAGCGGGGGACAGGGAGTATATGGCTACACCTTC
CDR3 protein: CASSGGQGVYGYTF

clone size: NA
D gene: TRBD2
J gene: TRBJ2-2
V gene: TRBV10-1
CDR3 DNA: TGCGCCAGCAGTCCCGGGACTAGCGGGAACACCGGGGAGCTGTTTTTT
CDR3 protein: CASSPGTSGNTGELFF

clone size: once
D gene: NA
J gene: TRBJ2-2
V gene: TRBV19
CDR3 DNA: TGTGCCAGTAGTGCACTAGGGAGTCCCCGGGAGCTGTTTTTT
CDR3 protein: CASSALGSPRELFF

clone size: NA
D gene: NA
J gene: TRBJ2-7
V gene: TRBV27
CDR3 DNA: TGTGCCAGCAGTCGAAATAGAGACAGCCTAGTCTACGAGCAGTACTTC
CDR3 protein: CASSRNRDSLVYEQYF

clone size: NA
D gene: TRBD2
J gene: TRBJ2-3
V gene: TRBV5-1
CDR3 DNA: TGCGCCAGCAGCTTGCGACTAGCGGGGATCGTGGATACGCAGTATTTT
CDR3 protein: CASSLRLAGIVDTQYF

clone size: NA
D gene: NA
J gene: TRBJ1-3
V gene: TRBV29-1
CDR3 DNA: TGCAGCGCCAGGACAGTCTCTGGAAACACCATATATTTT
CDR3 protein: CSARTVSGNTIYF

clone size: NA
D gene: TRBD1
J gene: TRBJ2-5
V gene: TRBV2
CDR3 DNA: TGTGCCAGCAGTGGACAGGGCAGGAGGGAGACCCAGTACTTC
CDR3 protein: CASSGQGRRETQYF

clone size: NA
D gene: NA
J gene: TRBJ1-2
V gene: TRBV28
CDR3 DNA: TGTGCCAGCAGTTTAGGAGACTATGGCTACACCTTC
CDR3 protein: CASSLGDYGYTF

clone size: NA
D gene: NA
J gene: TRBJ1-5
V gene: TRBV28
CDR3 DNA: TGTGCCAGCAGTCCATCCGGAGGACGCGGCAATCAGCCCCAGCATTTT
CDR3 protein: CASSPSGGRGNQPQHF

clone size: NA
D gene: NA
J gene: TRBJ2-7
V gene: TRBV6-1
CDR3 DNA: TGTGCCACTGCCCGAAGTGTGAGCTCCTACGAGCAGTACTTC
CDR3 protein: CATARSVSSYEQYF

clone size: once
D gene: NA
J gene: TRBJ2-6
V gene: TRBV6-1
CDR3 DNA: TGTGCCAGCAGGTGGACAGCCTCTGGGGCCAACGTCCTGACTTTC
CDR3 protein: CASRWTASGANVLTF

clone size: once
D gene: NA
J gene: TRBJ1-2
V gene: TRBV28
CDR3 DNA: TGTGCCAGCAGTTCCCCCCGAGGTGCTAACTATGGCTACACCTTC
CDR3 protein: CASSSPRGANYGYTF

clone size: NA
D gene: NA
J gene: TRBJ2-7
V gene: TRBV10-2
CDR3 DNA: TGCGCCAGCCAAAAGGAGGACCGCTACGAGCAGTACTTC
CDR3 protein: CASQKEDRYEQYF

clone size: NA
D gene: NA
J gene: TRBJ1-1
V gene: TRBV6-5
CDR3 DNA: TGTGCCAGCACCAGGACGGGGAACACTGAAGCTTTCTTT
CDR3 protein: CASTRTGNTEAFF

clone size: NA
D gene: NA
J gene: TRBJ1-3
V gene: TRBV5-8
CDR3 DNA: TGTGCCAGCAGCGTACTCGGGACCTCTGGAAACACCATATATTTT
CDR3 protein: CASSVLGTSGNTIYF

clone size: NA
D gene: TRBD1
J gene: TRBJ2-7
V gene: TRBV23-1
CDR3 DNA: TGCGCCATACAGGGGGCCTACGAGCAGTACTTC
CDR3 protein: CAIQGAYEQYF

clone size: NA
D gene: NA
J gene: TRBJ1-5
V gene: TRBV5-8
CDR3 DNA: TGTGCCAGCAGCTTGGCAGGGGGCAATCAGCCCCAGCATTTT
CDR3 protein: CASSLAGGNQPQHF

clone size: NA
D gene: TRBD2
J gene: TRBJ2-1
V gene: TRBV27
CDR3 DNA: TGTGCCAGCAATCGACTAGCGGGGTCGAACGAGCAGTTCTTC
CDR3 protein: CASNRLAGSNEQFF

clone size: NA
D gene: NA
J gene: TRBJ2-3
V gene: TRBV10-1
CDR3 DNA: TGCGCTACACGGCGGGGTCTAACAGATACGCAGTATTTT
CDR3 protein: CATRRGLTDTQYF

clone size: NA
D gene: TRBD1
J gene: TRBJ2-1
V gene: TRBV7-2
CDR3 DNA: TGTGCCAGCAGCTTACAGGGGGCGATGGATGAGCAGTTCTTC
CDR3 protein: CASSLQGAMDEQFF

clone size: NA
D gene: TRBD1
J gene: TRBJ1-2
V gene: TRBV5-6
CDR3 DNA: TGTGCCAGCAGCCGGGCGGCAGGGGGCATAAGCTATGGCTACACCTTC
CDR3 protein: CASSRAAGGISYGYTF

clone size: NA
D gene: NA
J gene: TRBJ2-2
V gene: TRBV5-1
CDR3 DNA: TGCGCCAGCAGCAGTACAGGGAACACCGGGGAGCTGTTTTTT
CDR3 protein: CASSSTGNTGELFF

clone size: NA
D gene: NA
J gene: TRBJ1-5
V gene: TRBV6-1
CDR3 DNA: TGTGCCAGCAGTGTCAGATTCGGGGGGGATCAGCCCCAGCATTTT
CDR3 protein: CASSVRFGGDQPQHF

clone size: NA
D gene: NA
J gene: TRBJ1-5
V gene: TRBV6-5
CDR3 DNA: TGTGCCAGCAGCCCCCGGGGTCGCAATCAGCCCCAGCATTTT
CDR3 protein: CASSPRGRNQPQHF

clone size: NA
D gene: NA
J gene: TRBJ1-1
V gene: TRBV5-4
CDR3 DNA: TGTGCCAGCAGCAGGGGGGGAGTAAACACTGAAGCTTTCTTT
CDR3 protein: CASSRGGVNTEAFF

clone size: NA
D gene: TRBD2
J gene: TRBJ2-7
V gene: TRBV7-2
CDR3 DNA: TGTGCCAGCAGCCCGGGACTAGCGGTTCTCGAGCAGTACTTC
CDR3 protein: CASSPGLAVLEQYF

clone size: few
D gene: NA
J gene: TRBJ1-2
V gene: TRBV7-9
CDR3 DNA: TGTGCCAGCAGCTTAGATTTCTATGGCTACACCTTC
CDR3 protein: CASSLDFYGYTF

clone size: NA
D gene: TRBD2
J gene: TRBJ2-3
V gene: TRBV5-1
CDR3 DNA: TGCGCCAGCAGCTGGAGTGGACTAGCGGGAGGGCCTCGCCAGTATTTT
CDR3 protein: CASSWSGLAGGPRQYF

clone size: once
D gene: NA
J gene: TRBJ1-4
V gene: TRBV6-6
CDR3 DNA: TGTGCCAGCAGCCCGACAGATAGTAATGAAAAACTGTTTTTT
CDR3 protein: CASSPTDSNEKLFF

clone size: few
D gene: TRBD2
J gene: TRBJ2-7
V gene: TRBV2
CDR3 DNA: TGTGCCAGCAGCCAAGGGGAGGGTGGACACGAGCAGTACTTC
CDR3 protein: CASSQGEGGHEQYF

clone size: NA
D gene: NA
J gene: TRBJ2-1
V gene: TRBV7-2
CDR3 DNA: TGTGCCAGCAGCTTAGTGGGGGCGTACAATGAGCAGTTCTTC
CDR3 protein: CASSLVGAYNEQFF

clone size: once
D gene: NA
J gene: TRBJ1-2
V gene: TRBV29-1
CDR3 DNA: TGCAGCGTTGGTTACAGCCGTCATAACTATGGCTACACCTTC
CDR3 protein: CSVGYSRHNYGYTF

clone size: NA
D gene: NA
J gene: TRBJ1-5
V gene: TRBV19
CDR3 DNA: TGTGCCAGTAGTATACGGGGCGCAGGGCTTGGTAGTCAGCCCCAGCATTTT
CDR3 protein: CASSIRGAGLGSQPQHF

clone size: NA
D gene: TRBD1
J gene: TRBJ1-2
V gene: TRBV5-1
CDR3 DNA: TGCGCCAGCAGCACCGGGACAGGGGGTAACTATGGCTACACCTTC
CDR3 protein: CASSTGTGGNYGYTF

clone size: once
D gene: TRBD1
J gene: TRBJ1-1
V gene: TRBV11-2
CDR3 DNA: TGTGCCAGCAGCCTCGGGACAGGGAACACTGAAGCTTTCTTT
CDR3 protein: CASSLGTGNTEAFF

clone size: NA
D gene: NA
J gene: TRBJ1-1
V gene: TRBV10-2
CDR3 DNA: TGCGCCAGCAGCCTCCTCATGAACACTGAAGCTTTCTTT
CDR3 protein: CASSLLMNTEAFF

clone size: NA
D gene: NA
J gene: TRBJ2-7
V gene: TRBV6-1
CDR3 DNA: TGTGCCAGCAGCCCCCGACAGGAGTCCTACGAGCAGTACTTC
CDR3 protein: CASSPRQESYEQYF

clone size: NA
D gene: TRBD1
J gene: TRBJ2-5
V gene: TRBV7-7
CDR3 DNA: TGTGCCAGCGGATGGGACAGGGGAGAGACCCAGTACTTC
CDR3 protein: CASGWDRGETQYF

clone size: NA
D gene: TRBD1
J gene: TRBJ2-2
V gene: TRBV5-5
CDR3 DNA: TGTGCCAGCAGCTCGTCAGGGGGCTGGAACCTTGCCGGGGAGCTGTTTTTT
CDR3 protein: CASSSSGGWNLAGELFF

clone size: NA
D gene: NA
J gene: TRBJ2-3
V gene: TRBV6-1
CDR3 DNA: TGTGCCAGCAGTGAAGCGCTCGGAAAGGGGGGAACAGATACGCAGTATTTT
CDR3 protein: CASSEALGKGGTDTQYF